A single T cell receptor beta chain is shown here with its context. The data were taken from a study of molecular identifiers for immune sequencing clone quantification. Study in general: Replicate experiments divided RNA from roughly 21,000 or 96,000 naive CD8 cells into five parts and sequenced four.

In TCRdb, the PCR reads were re-called with MiXCR into one record per CDR3 protein. The sample has under 600,000 distinct CDR3 sequences; over 20% are singletons. CDR1 is MDHEN, CDR2 SYDVKM, per germline. V gave up 2 bases and J gave up 4 bases, with 8 bases separating them. The CDR3 contains 14 residues. Sequencing was performed on naive CD8+ T cells from blood, with Jurkat cell RNA spiked in. Subset noted: FACS-sorted CD8+CD4-CCR7+CD45RA+ naive T cells. The chain combines TRBV28 with TRBJ2-2, with D possibly matching TRBD2 (6 bases). The origin of this receptor is a human donor in good health. Some libraries in this study had Jurkat cell RNA spiked in. DNA of the CDR3: TGTGCCAGCAGTTTAGGAGGGGTCACCGGGGAGCTGTTTTTT. It translates to CASSLGGVTGELFF.